The TCR beta chain under discussion was sequenced for a study of blood T cell repertoires in COVID-19. For the study at large: Samples came from the United States, Italy and Spain, spanning acute and convalescent COVID-19. T cells, B-cell-depleted T cells, or PBMCs provided the cDNA or gDNA that served as material.

Original methodology: Amplifying reference gene primers gave estimates of nucleated cell counts. Profiling relied on immunoSEQ multiplex PCR, and the TCRdb table lists in-frame clones only, not all of them. The V and J calls and the clone size are those of that table, but D and trimming were determined from the DNA. The repertoire holds 250,000 to 350,000 clones, with just under 90% as singletons. The J segment lost 2 bases and the V segment lost 0 bases, leaving 0 bases of the junction unmatched. Germline values: CDR1 ENHRY, CDR2 SYGVKD. This CDR3 has 15 residues. A Seattle source enrolled patients during active infection and followed them longitudinally.

The TCR comes from a woman aged 45-60 years with COVID-19, enrolled during active disease. The J gene is TRBJ1-1, the V gene TRBV10-3; 10 nucleotides match TRBD1. The sample taken for sequencing was peripheral blood. The CDR3 is CAISESTGGNTEAFF. The CDR3 DNA is TGTGCCATCAGTGAGTCGACAGGGGGCAACACTGAAGCTTTCTTT.